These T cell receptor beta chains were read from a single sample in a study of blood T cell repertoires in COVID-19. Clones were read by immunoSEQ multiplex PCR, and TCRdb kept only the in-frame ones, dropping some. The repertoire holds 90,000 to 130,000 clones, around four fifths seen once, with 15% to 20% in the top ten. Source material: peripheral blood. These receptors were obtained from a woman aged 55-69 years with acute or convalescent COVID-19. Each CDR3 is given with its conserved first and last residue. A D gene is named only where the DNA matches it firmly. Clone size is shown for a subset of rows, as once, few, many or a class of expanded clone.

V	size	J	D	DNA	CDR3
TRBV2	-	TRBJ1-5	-	TGTGCCAGCAGTGGAGCTTACAATCAGCCCCAGCATTTT	CASSGAYNQPQHF
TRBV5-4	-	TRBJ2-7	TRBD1	TGTGCCAGCAGCTTGGGGGGGACAGGGGGCCGCCACGAGCAGTACTTC	CASSLGGTGGRHEQYF
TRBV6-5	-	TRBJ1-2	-	TGTGCCAGCAGTTACGATGACAGAGGCTATGGCTACACCTTC	CASSYDDRGYGYTF
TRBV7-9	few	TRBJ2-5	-	TGTGCCAGCAGCCACGACTCTCAAGAGACCCAGTACTTC	CASSHDSQETQYF
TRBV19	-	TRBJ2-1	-	TGTGCCAGTACCACCCGCGGGGGCGGCAAGCAGGATGAGCAGTTCTTC	CASTTRGGGKQDEQFF
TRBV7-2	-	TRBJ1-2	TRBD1	TGTGCCAGCAGCTTCGGACAGGGGGACTATGGCTACACCTTC	CASSFGQGDYGYTF
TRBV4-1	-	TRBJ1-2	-	TGCGCCAGCAGCCAAGATCTAAGTGGAGTCTATGGCTACACCTTC	CASSQDLSGVYGYTF
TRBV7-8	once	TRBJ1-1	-	TGTGCCAGCAGCTCCGTTGGGGAGAGCCTGAACACTGAAGCTTTCTTT	CASSSVGESLNTEAFF
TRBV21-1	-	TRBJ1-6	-	TGTGCCAGCAGCGCACCCGGACTGGTCAATTCACCCCTCCACTTT	CASSAPGLVNSPLHF
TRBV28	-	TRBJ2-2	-	TGTGCCACCCAAGCCTATCGGGGGGCGCCGGCCGGGGAGCTGTTTTTT	CATQAYRGAPAGELFF
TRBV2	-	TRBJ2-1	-	TGTGCCAGCAAGTCGGACGGGAGCTCCTACAATGAGCAGTTCTTC	CASKSDGSSYNEQFF
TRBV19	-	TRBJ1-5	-	TGTGCCAGTAGTCACACAGGACGGTATTTACTGCCCCAGCATTTT	CASSHTGRYLLPQHF
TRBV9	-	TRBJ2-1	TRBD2	TGTGCCAGCAGCGTAGCTGGGCCTAGCGGGGGGAATGAGCAGTTCTTC	CASSVAGPSGGNEQFF
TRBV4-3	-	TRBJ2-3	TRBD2	TGCGCCAGCAGCCCTGGCTTCGGGACTAGCGCAGATACGCAGTATTTT	CASSPGFGTSADTQYF
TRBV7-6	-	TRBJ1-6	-	TGTGCCAGCACCCTTTATGGCCCACCCCTCCACTTT	CASTLYGPPLHF
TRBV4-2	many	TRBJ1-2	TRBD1	TGTGCCAGCAGCCAAGTCCCCGGACAGGGACCCTATGGCTACACCTTC	CASSQVPGQGPYGYTF
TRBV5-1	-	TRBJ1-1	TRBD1	TGCGCCAGCAGCTGGACAGGGGGAGGCACTGAAGCTTTCTTT	CASSWTGGGTEAFF
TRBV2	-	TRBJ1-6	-	TGTGCCAGCGCGGGCCTCGTGGAGGGGTCACCCCTCCACTTT	CASAGLVEGSPLHF
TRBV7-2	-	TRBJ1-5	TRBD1	TGTGCCAGCAGTCCGTGGACAGGGGACCGGCCCCAGCATTTT	CASSPWTGDRPQHF
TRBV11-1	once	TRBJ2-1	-	TGTGCCAGCAGCTTAGCCCCAGTGTGGGGGCAGTCGGGCAATGAGCAGTTCTTC	CASSLAPVWGQSGNEQFF
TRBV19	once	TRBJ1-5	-	TGTGCCAGTAGTAACCGGGGGACTGGCAATCAGCCCCAGCATTTT	CASSNRGTGNQPQHF
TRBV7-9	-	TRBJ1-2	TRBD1	TGTGCCAGCAGCCCCGTCCTAGGGGGCGCAGGCTACACCTTC	CASSPVLGGAGYTF
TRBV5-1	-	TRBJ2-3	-	TGCGCCAGCAAATGGCGACAGAGCACAGATACGCAGTATTTT	CASKWRQSTDTQYF
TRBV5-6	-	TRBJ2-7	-	TGTGCCAGCAGCTTATACTACGAGCAGTACTTC	CASSLYYEQYF
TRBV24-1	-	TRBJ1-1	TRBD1	TGTGCCACCAGTGATCGGACAGGGCGAGCTTTCTTT	CATSDRTGRAFF
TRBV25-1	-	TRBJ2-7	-	TGTGCCAGCAGTGCGAGACTAGAGACAGGGAACTACGAGCAGTACTTC	CASSARLETGNYEQYF
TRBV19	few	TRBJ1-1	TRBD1	TGTGCCAGTTGGGACAGGGGAGCTTTCTTT	CASWDRGAFF
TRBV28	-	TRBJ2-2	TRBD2	TGTGCCAGCAGCCTGGGACTAGCGAACACCGGGGAGCTGTTTTTT	CASSLGLANTGELFF
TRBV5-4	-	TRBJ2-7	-	TGTGCCAGCAGCTCATCCGGGACTGGGGCCTACGAGCAGTACTTC	CASSSSGTGAYEQYF
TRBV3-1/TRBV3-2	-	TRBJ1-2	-	TGTGCCAGCAGAGACCATGGGGGGGGAAGGAACTATGGCTACACCTTC	CASRDHGGGRNYGYTF
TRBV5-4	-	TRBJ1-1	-	TGTGCCAGCAGCTGGCGGGGGGGCGCAACTGAAGCTTTCTTT	CASSWRGGATEAFF
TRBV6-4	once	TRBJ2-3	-	TGTGCCAGCAGTGAGGAGGTTCGCACAGATACGCAGTATTTT	CASSEEVRTDTQYF
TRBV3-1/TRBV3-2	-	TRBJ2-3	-	TGTGCCAGCAGCCAAGGAGTGGATACGCAGTATTTT	CASSQGVDTQYF
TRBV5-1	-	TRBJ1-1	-	TGCGCCAGCAGCTCTGACAGCATGAACACTGAAGCTTTCTTT	CASSSDSMNTEAFF
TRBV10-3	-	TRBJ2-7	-	TGTGCCATCAGTGAGTCGTCTGGGGACTTCTCCTACGAGCAGTACTTC	CAISESSGDFSYEQYF
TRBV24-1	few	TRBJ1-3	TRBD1	TGTGCCACCAGTGACAAAAAGAGGGGGCCCTCTGGAAACACCATATATTTT	CATSDKKRGPSGNTIYF
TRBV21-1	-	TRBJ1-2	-	TGTGCCAGCAGCAAGCAGGCACGGTTTGGCTACACCTTC	CASSKQARFGYTF